The 27 T cell receptor beta chains below all came from one sample that was sequenced in a study of blood T cells in healthy people across ages. A sample-barcoded 5' primer and a J-beta primer mix were used in a second PCR of roughly 6 to 11 cycles. TCRdb independently ran MiXCR on the 5' RACE reads; one entry per CDR3 protein. The sample records around 710,000 distinct CDR3 sequences, 35% to 45% being singletons. Sequencing input: blood. These TCRs come from a woman between 55 and 75 years old in good health.

The chain has TRBV12-3 or TRBV12-4 and TRBJ2-3; D is unclear. The CDR3 is 12 amino acids. V lost 6 bases and J 4 bases, leaving 8 bases between the germline ends. The CDR3 sequence: CASRYTADTQYF. CDR3 bases: TGTGCCAGCAGATACACAGCAGATACGCAGTATTTT.

This chain joins TRBV11-3 and TRBJ2-7; possibly TRBD1 for D (6 bases). Trimming removed 1 base at V and 4 bases at J, with 20 bases between. The CDR3 runs to 17 residues. The germline V gene encodes CDR1 SGHNT and CDR2 YENEEA. The CDR3 is CASSLGGQSSLDYEQYF. The CDR3, as DNA: TGTGCCAGCAGCTTAGGTGGACAGTCCTCATTGGATTACGAGCAGTACTTC.

This clonotype was observed many times. CDR3 protein: CAISESGARNEQFF. The DNA of the CDR3 is TGTGCCATCAGTGAGTCTGGCGCCCGAAATGAGCAGTTCTTC. The chain recombines TRBV10-3 with TRBJ2-1; D gene unclear. Germline CDR1 ENHRY, CDR2 SYGVKD. Trimming removed 0 bases from V and 7 bases from J, with 10 bases in between. The CDR3 has 14 amino acids.

This chain links TRBV6-5 with TRBJ2-7; D perhaps matches TRBD1 (7 bases). Trimming removed 7 bases at V and 1 base at J, with 17 bases between. The CDR3 sequence is 15 residues long. From germline, CDR1 is MNHEY and CDR2 SVGAGI. The CDR3 sequence is CASKRGRGPSYEQYF. CDR3 DNA sequence: TGTGCCAGCAAAAGGGGGCGGGGTCCATCCTACGAGCAGTACTTC.

In DNA, the CDR3 is TGTGCCAGCAGTTACCCAGGGGCAGAGACCCAGTACTTC. Translation gives CASSYPGAETQYF. V gene TRBV6-5 combines with J gene TRBJ2-5, with D tentatively TRBD1 (6 bases). Germline CDR1 reads MNHEY; CDR2 reads SVGAGI. CDR3 size: 13 residues. Trimming cost V 2 bases and J 4 bases, with 8 bases left between them.

The V call is TRBV2, the J call TRBJ2-4; D call uncertain. With 4 bases removed from V and 0 bases from J, the gap between germline ends came to 10 bases. CDR1 and CDR2 from the germline V gene are SNHLY and FYNNEI. This CDR3 contains 15 residues. The CDR3 DNA is TGTGCCAGCAGTGCCCAGCAGCTAGCCAAAAACATTCAGTACTTC. The encoded protein is CASSAQQLAKNIQYF.

V and J are TRBV7-8 and TRBJ2-7; D possibly corresponds to TRBD1 (5 bases). Germline assignment: CDR1 SGHVS and CDR2 FQNEAQ. V dropped 5 bases and J dropped 4 bases, with 15 bases sitting between them. The CDR3 totals 14 residues. CDR3 protein: CASSPPQRGYEQYF. DNA of the CDR3: TGTGCCAGCAGCCCCCCCCAAAGGGGTTACGAGCAGTACTTC.

As for this clonotype: One end of the junction does not line up with germline, which may come from a read error. This chain links TRBV11-2 with TRBJ2-3, with 10 bases that match TRBD2. Germline V gene lookup returns CDR1 SGHAT and CDR2 FQNNGV. CDR3 size: 16 residues. The CDR3: CASSLVSGRASDTQNF. CDR3 nucleotide sequence: TGTGCCAGCAGCTTAGTAAGCGGGAGGGCCTCAGATACGCAGAATTTT.

This clonotype has more than one count but fewer than ten. The V gene is TRBV7-9, the J gene TRBJ2-2; D is possibly TRBD2 (5 bases). Germline V CDR1 and CDR2: SEHNR, FQNEAQ (reference sequence). V was cut by 2 bases and J by 4 bases, with 11 bases left in between. The CDR3 is 15 amino acids. The DNA of the CDR3 is TGTGCCAGCAGCTTACTTGAGGGTGGCACCGGGGAGCTGTTTTTT. This encodes CASSLLEGGTGELFF.

A few counts support this clonotype. The chain carries TRBV18 and TRBJ2-1, with 12 bases matching TRBD2. Judging by the DNA end, TRBJ2-7 fits better; the J call may be wrong. The germline V gene encodes CDR1 KGHSH and CDR2 LQKENI. The CDR3 has 16 residues. In DNA form, the CDR3 reads TGTGCCAGCTCCCGCAGACTAGCGGGAGTATACAATGAGCAGTACTTC. This encodes CASSRRLAGVYNEQYF.

The rearrangement joins TRBV7-9 to TRBJ1-2, with 9 bases aligning to TRBD1. V trimming: 5 bases; J trimming: 8 bases; junction bases outside the gene matches: 18. The CDR3 covers 17 residues. CDR1 and CDR2 from the germline V gene are SEHNR and FQNEAQ (reference sequence). The CDR3 bases are TGTGCCAGCAGCGCACCTATTGGGACAGGGATCAGCTACGGCTACACCTTC. Its protein is CASSAPIGTGISYGYTF.

The chain is built from TRBV29-1 and TRBJ2-3; D assignment may be TRBD1 or TRBD2 (5 bases each). Germline lookup yields CDR1 SQVTM and CDR2 ANQGSEA. The CDR3 extends over 14 amino acids. Trimming removed 4 bases at V and 3 bases at J, with 14 bases between. The CDR3 here is CSVVPDWGTDTQYF. CDR3 DNA: TGCAGCGTTGTGCCAGACTGGGGGACAGATACGCAGTATTTT.

The chain couples TRBV10-3 to TRBJ2-3; D is ambiguous. The CDR3 covers 13 residues. The germline V gene has CDR1 ENHRY and CDR2 SYGVKD. Trimming took off 11 bases at V and 0 bases at J, with 12 bases between the two ends. The CDR3 DNA follows: TGTGCCGCCATAGGAGTTAGCACAGATACGCAGTATTTT. It yields the protein CAAIGVSTDTQYF.

Concerning this clonotype: This clone may be a read error of a much larger clone one base away. The rearrangement joins TRBV29-1 to TRBJ2-5, with D perhaps matching TRBD2 (5 bases). Trimming removed 7 bases at V and 5 bases at J, with 17 bases between. Germline CDR1 reads SQVTM; CDR2 reads ANQGSEA. The CDR3 is 13 residues long. The CDR3 loop reads CSALRRLGETQYF. The CDR3, as DNA: TGCAGCGCCCTCAGGAGGCTAGGGGAGACCCAGTACTTC. Looking up the rest from reference TRBV29-1 and TRBJ2-5 gives the full variable domain: SAVISQKPSRDICQRGTSLTIQCQVDSQVTMMFWYRQQPGQSLTLIATANQGSEATYESGFVIDKFPISRPNLTFSTLTVSNMSPEDSSIYLCSALRRLGETQYFGPGTRLLVL.

On this clonotype: The germline gene is not matched at one end of the junction; a read error may be the cause. The chain joins TRBV11-3 to TRBJ1-2; no firm D call. The CDR3 extends over 16 amino acids. The germline V gene encodes CDR1 SGHNT and CDR2 YENEEA. CDR3 sequence reads: CANSLDPPDSNYSYTF. CDR3 coding DNA: TGTGCCAACAGCTTAGATCCCCCGGATTCTAACTATAGCTACACCTTC.

This clonotype appeared a few times. V and J are TRBV6-5 and TRBJ2-7; 8 bases fit TRBD1. V shed 6 bases, J shed 1 base, and the junction held 11 bases outside the gene matches. Germline CDR1 and CDR2: MNHEY and SVGAGI. This CDR3 region has 16 residues. The CDR3 region is CASRPSPGTGSYEQYF. The CDR3 nucleotides are TGTGCCAGCAGGCCCAGCCCCGGGACAGGTTCCTACGAGCAGTACTTC.

The chain has TRBV6-2 or TRBV6-3 and TRBJ2-7; 8 bases align to TRBD2. Germline CDR1 is MNHEY and CDR2 is SVGEGT. The CDR3 length is 15 residues. With 5 bases clipped from V and 4 bases from J, the junction kept 10 bases outside the gene matches. CDR3 residues: CASSPPGAGDYEQYF. The CDR3, as DNA: TGTGCCAGCAGTCCCCCAGGAGCGGGAGATTACGAGCAGTACTTC.

V usage is TRBV2 and J usage is TRBJ2-7; no clear D. V was clipped by 1 base and J by 3 bases, with 16 bases between them. CDR3 size: 16 residues. Germline values: CDR1 SNHLY, CDR2 FYNNEI. CDR3 nucleotide sequence: TGTGCCAGCAGTGAAGATGTGGCAGGACGCATCTACGAGCAGTACTTC. Amino acid sequence: CASSEDVAGRIYEQYF. Variable domain in full (rest from reference TRBV2 and TRBJ2-7): EPEVTQTPSHQVTQMGQEVILRCVPISNHLYFYWYRQILGQKVEFLVSFYNNEISEKSEIFDDQFSVERPDGSNFTLKIRSTKLEDSAMYFCASSEDVAGRIYEQYFGPGTRLTVT.

The V gene is TRBV3-1, the J gene TRBJ1-6, with TRBD1 matching 9 bases. CDR3 length: 14 residues. Germline loops: CDR1 LGHDT, CDR2 YNNKEL (reference sequence). The junction had 1 base not matched to a gene; V was cut back by 5 bases and J by 5 bases. The CDR3 is CASSWTGDNSPLHF. The CDR3 nucleotides are TGTGCCAGCAGCTGGACAGGGGATAATTCACCCCTCCACTTT.

The V and J genes are TRBV30 and TRBJ1-2, with D perhaps TRBD1 (6 bases). The CDR3 is 11 amino acids. The germline V gene has CDR1 GTSNPN and CDR2 SVGIG (reference sequence). V was pared by 0 bases and J by 7 bases, with 6 bases between. This CDR3 is CAWSVQGGYTF. In DNA form, the CDR3 reads TGTGCCTGGAGTGTACAGGGTGGCTACACCTTC.

There are a few counts of this clonotype. The rearrangement joins TRBV5-1 to TRBJ2-1, with D possibly being TRBD2 (5 bases). CDR3 length: 16 residues. Looked up from germline, CDR1 is SGHRS and CDR2 is YFSETQ. V lost 3 bases to trimming and J lost 6 bases, with 19 bases between them. The CDR3 loop is CASSSNPLGLSNEQFF. In nucleotides, the CDR3 is TGCGCCAGCAGCTCGAACCCACTAGGTCTCAGCAATGAGCAGTTCTTC.

A remark on this clonotype: This clone may be a read error of a much larger clone one base away. The chain has TRBV12-3 or TRBV12-4 and TRBJ2-3, with D perhaps matching TRBD2 (5 bases). The CDR3 covers 14 residues. Trimming left V 5 bases short and J 2 bases short, with 11 bases between. Here the CDR3 reads CASSSRELTDTQYF. CDR3 coding DNA: TGTGCCAGCAGTAGCCGGGAACTCACAGATACGCAGTATTTT.

This clonotype was counted a few times. The CDR3 region has the DNA TGCGCCAGCAGCCCGGGAATATATACCGGACCCAATTCCTACGAGCAGTACTTC. It is translated as CASSPGIYTGPNSYEQYF. V and J are TRBV4-1 and TRBJ2-7; a weak D match, TRBD2 (5 bases). Germline V gene lookup returns CDR1 MGHRA and CDR2 YSYEKL. The CDR3 totals 18 residues. The V gene lost 4 bases and the J gene lost 1 base, with 23 bases spanning the gap.

This clonotype appeared a few times. This chain joins TRBV27 and TRBJ2-7; TRBD1 matches 9 bases. The CDR3 is 15 amino acids. Germline V lookup: CDR1 MNHEY, CDR2 SMNVEV (reference sequence). The junction had 9 bases not matched to a gene; V was cut back by 5 bases and J by 4 bases. The CDR3 coding sequence is TGTGCCAGCAGTAAAGAGACAGGGGGGATGTACGAGCAGTACTTC. Translated, it gives CASSKETGGMYEQYF.

This clonotype has only a few counts. The genes are TRBV4-3 and TRBJ1-5, with unresolved D. The V gene lost 0 bases and the J gene lost 6 bases, with 9 bases spanning the gap. The CDR3 loop spans 14 amino acids. Looked up from germline, CDR1 is LGHNA and CDR2 is YSLEER. In DNA, the CDR3 is TGCGCCAGCAGCCAAGACAGGAACGTTCAGCCCCAGCATTTT. It yields the protein CASSQDRNVQPQHF.

This clonotype was observed a handful of times. V gene TRBV5-6 combines with J gene TRBJ1-2, with D possibly being TRBD1 (6 bases). CDR1 SGHDT and CDR2 YYEEEE come from the germline V gene. The CDR3 contains 14 residues. V lost 1 base and J lost 4, with 11 bases in between. This chain's CDR3 is CASSLWKGGYGYTF. For the CDR3, the DNA is TGTGCCAGCAGCTTGTGGAAAGGGGGCTATGGCTACACCTTC.

This chain joins TRBV29-1 and TRBJ2-3, with no clear D. The CDR3 extends over 18 amino acids. Germline V gene data show CDR1 as SQVTM and CDR2 as ANQGSEA. V dropped 5 bases and J dropped 1 base, with 25 bases sitting between them. The CDR3 DNA follows: TGCAGCGTTAGCAAGGCACTCACTACAAAACCGGGCACAGATACGCAGTATTTT. Translation gives CSVSKALTTKPGTDTQYF.